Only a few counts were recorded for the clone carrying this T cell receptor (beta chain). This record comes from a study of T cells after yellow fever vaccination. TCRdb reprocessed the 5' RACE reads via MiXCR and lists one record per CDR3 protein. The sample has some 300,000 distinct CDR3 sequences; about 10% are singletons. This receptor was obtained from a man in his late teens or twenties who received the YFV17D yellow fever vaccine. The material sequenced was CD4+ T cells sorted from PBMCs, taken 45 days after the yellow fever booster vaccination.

The CDR3 reads CASSQDLAGGGELFF. CDR3 bases: TGTGCCAGCAGCCAAGATCTAGCGGGGGGCGGGGAGCTGTTTTTT. This chain uses TRBV3-1 with TRBJ2-2, with 11 bases that match TRBD2. This CDR3 has 15 amino acids. The ends lost 0 bases at V and 7 bases at J; junction bases unmatched: 1. Germline CDR1 LGHDT, CDR2 YNNKEL (reference sequence). The variable domain in full, completed from reference TRBV3-1 and TRBJ2-2, reads DTAVSQTPKYLVTQMGNDKSIKCEQNLGHDTMYWYKQDSKKFLKIMFSYNNKELIINETVPNRFSPKSPDKAHLNLHINSLELGDSAVYFCASSQDLAGGGELFFGEGSRLTVL.